This T cell receptor (beta chain) was sequenced for a study of CD8+ T cells in alopecia areata. V gave up 3 bases and J gave up 1 base, with 10 bases separating them. The germline V gene encodes CDR1 GTSNPN and CDR2 SVGIG (reference sequence). The CDR3 is 14 residues long. RNA was extracted and reverse transcribed into cDNA as the sequencing template. Using immunoSEQ multiplex PCR, the repertoire was profiled, and TCRdb retains in-frame clones only, with some absent. The profile shows about 130,000 clones, approximately 58% of them singletons. The chain couples TRBV30 to TRBJ2-4; no reliable D call. Source: CD4+ T cells sorted from blood, taken at week 0. The TCR comes from a human donor with alopecia areata. The chain's CDR3 is CAWSLGWAKNIQYF. The DNA of the CDR3 is TGTGCCTGGAGCTTGGGGTGGGCCAAAAACATTCAGTACTTC.